What follows are 19 T cell receptor beta chains derived from one specimen sequenced in a study of low-dose radiotherapy and immunotherapy resistance in tumors. Covering alpha and beta chains, TRAV- and TRBV-specific primers were used for the first-strand cDNA. A constant-region primer paired with the V-primer adapter amplified TCRs over approximately 20 PCR cycles. TCRdb recomputed calls from the reads with MiXCR, one row per CDR3 protein. Of tens of thousands of distinct CDR3 sequences in the sample, 20% to 25% were seen once. Stated time point: before trial treatment. The material was PBMCs, obtained before treatment. Receptors were obtained from a male donor with prostate cancer.

This clonotype was counted many times. This rearrangement joins TRBV20-1 to TRBJ2-7, with D tentatively TRBD1 (5 bases). V lost 1 base to trimming and J lost 6 bases, with 13 bases between them. Germline V gene data show CDR1 as DFQATT and CDR2 as SNEGSKA (reference sequence). This CDR3 comprises 13 residues. The CDR3 sequence: CSARGIQGPEQYF. CDR3 coding DNA: TGCAGTGCTAGAGGTATCCAGGGTCCCGAGCAGTACTTC.

This clonotype showed up many times. The chain carries TRBV7-6 and TRBJ2-7; 7 bases are shared with TRBD1. From germline, CDR1 is SGHVS and CDR2 FNYEAQ. The CDR3 loop spans 17 amino acids. The ends lost 1 base at V and 4 bases at J; junction bases unmatched: 13. The DNA for the CDR3 is TGTGCCAGCAGCTTAGGGGTCAGGACAGGAGCAGGGTACGAGCAGTACTTC. Protein: CASSLGVRTGAGYEQYF.

This clonotype was counted at least ten times. The chain joins TRBV6-4 to TRBJ2-1; D uncertain. The germline CDR1 and CDR2 sequences are MRHNA and SNTAGT. This CDR3 is 13 amino acids long. V was pared by 6 bases and J by 5 bases, with 11 bases between. This CDR3 reads CASSVEGNNEQFF. CDR3 bases: TGTGCCAGCAGCGTAGAAGGGAACAATGAGCAGTTCTTC.

The rearrangement uses TRBV19 and TRBJ2-3, with 8 bases identical to TRBD1. The CDR3 sequence is 14 residues long. Germline assignment: CDR1 LNHDA and CDR2 SQIVND (reference sequence). The V segment lost 5 bases and the J segment 2 bases; nucleotides outside the gene matches: 3. CDR3 amino acids: CASSGTGITDTQYF. The CDR3 DNA is TGTGCCAGTAGTGGGACAGGTATCACAGATACGCAGTATTTT.

This chain uses TRBV2 with TRBJ1-1; weak D call: TRBD1 (5 bases). CDR1 is SNHLY, CDR2 FYNNEI, per germline. Trimming removed 7 bases from V and 4 bases from J, with 19 bases in between. This CDR3 has 15 residues. The DNA of the CDR3 is TGTGCCAGCAATAAGGGACTCCTGAGCAGCACTGAAGCTTTCTTT. It specifies CASNKGLLSSTEAFF.

The table lists this clonotype with many counts. V gene TRBV4-1 combines with J gene TRBJ1-1; tentative D call: TRBD1 (5 bases). The CDR3 length is 14 residues. The V gene's germline CDR1 is MGHRA and CDR2 YSYEKL. V dropped 0 bases and J dropped 6 bases, with 11 bases sitting between them. The CDR3 nucleotides read TGCGCCAGCAGCCAAGAAGGAAGGGGCCCTGAAGCTTTCTTT. This encodes CASSQEGRGPEAFF.

Ten or more counts support this clonotype. The chain has TRBV14 and TRBJ2-1; D call uncertain. The CDR3 totals 15 residues. Trimming cost V 0 bases and J 0 bases, with 6 bases left between them. Germline CDR1 and CDR2: SGHDN and FVKESK. The CDR3 loop reads CASSQEVSSYNEQFF. The CDR3 DNA reads TGTGCCAGCAGCCAAGAGGTATCCTCCTACAATGAGCAGTTCTTC.

At least ten counts were recorded for this clonotype. It is likely a read error, because the conserved phenylalanine at the end of the CDR3 is missing. The chain links TRBV5-1 to TRBJ2-4; 10 nucleotides agree with TRBD2. After removal of 2 bases from V and 6 bases from J, the junction contained 2 bases not matched to a gene. CDR1 is SGHRS and CDR2 is YFSETQ in the germline V gene. The CDR3 spans 14 residues. CDR3 loop: CASSFTSGANIQYV. The CDR3 nucleotides are TGCGCCAGCAGCTTTACTAGCGGGGCAAACATTCAGTACGTC.

About this clonotype itself: A far larger clone lies a single base away; this is likely a read error. The gene calls are TRBV5-8 and TRBJ2-1; 11 bases are shared with TRBD2. Germline values: CDR1 SGHTS, CDR2 YDEGEE. This CDR3 has 15 amino acids. CDR3 sequence reads: CANSSVTSGVGEQFF. CDR3 DNA sequence: TGTGCCAACAGCTCCGTGACTAGCGGGGTAGGTGAGCAGTTCTTC.

This chain links TRBV19 with TRBJ1-3, with 11 bases identical to TRBD1. Per the germline V gene, CDR1 is LNHDA and CDR2 is SQIVND (reference sequence). The CDR3 has 15 residues. V dropped 7 bases and J dropped 2; count of bases not matched to a gene: 4. CDR3: CASIGTGGAGNTIYF. The CDR3, as DNA: TGTGCCAGTATCGGGACAGGGGGAGCTGGAAACACCATATATTTT.

At least ten counts were recorded for this clonotype. J is TRBJ1-1 and V is TRBV29-1; D might be TRBD1 (6 bases). The CDR3 covers 12 residues. V was clipped by 3 bases and J by 5 bases, with 10 bases between them. Germline V gene lookup returns CDR1 SQVTM and CDR2 ANQGSEA. CDR3 DNA sequence: TGCAGCGTTGAGCTCACAGGGACTGAAGCTTTCTTT. This translates into CSVELTGTEAFF.

The V call is TRBV7-9, the J call TRBJ2-5; D is perhaps TRBD1 or TRBD2 (5 bases each). Germline CDR1 is SEHNR and CDR2 is FQNEAQ (reference sequence). V was clipped by 4 bases and J by 1 base, with 13 bases between them. CDR3 size: 15 residues. Written as DNA, the CDR3 is TGTGCCAGCAGCTACCTCGTCGGGGCCCAAGAGACCCAGTACTTC. Translated, it gives CASSYLVGAQETQYF.

In its sample, this clonotype was seen many times. For the CDR3, the DNA is TGTGCCAGCAGCCTCAACCTAGTACAGGGCACAGATACGCAGTATTTT. This encodes CASSLNLVQGTDTQYF. The V and J genes are TRBV14 and TRBJ2-3, with a weak D call TRBD1 (5 bases). Trimming pared 4 bases from V and 1 base from J, leaving 15 bases between. Germline V lookup: CDR1 SGHDN, CDR2 FVKESK. The CDR3 contains 16 residues.

This sequence joins TRBV28 and TRBJ1-2; no firm D call. The CDR3 spans 12 residues. Germline CDR1 is MDHEN and CDR2 is SYDVKM. V lost 6 bases, J lost 4 bases, and 9 bases lay in between. The CDR3 loop is CASSRTVYGYTF. The CDR3 DNA reads as TGTGCCAGCAGCCGCACGGTCTATGGCTACACCTTC.

There are a few counts of this clonotype. The V gene is TRBV5-1, the J gene TRBJ1-1; D perhaps matches TRBD1 (5 bases). Germline values: CDR1 SGHRS, CDR2 YFSETQ. The CDR3 totals 15 residues. V was pared by 5 bases and J by 1 base, with 15 bases between. The CDR3 sequence: CASSPNGGENTEAFF. The CDR3 DNA reads TGCGCCAGCAGTCCCAACGGAGGGGAGAACACTGAAGCTTTCTTT.

This clonotype was picked up many times. The chain links TRBV27 to TRBJ2-1; D not resolved. The V gene lost 3 bases and the J gene lost 0 bases, with 15 bases spanning the gap. The CDR3 spans 17 residues. Germline values: CDR1 MNHEY, CDR2 SMNVEV (reference sequence). The CDR3 spells CASSFFSGWSSYNEQFF. The CDR3 bases are TGTGCCAGCAGTTTTTTTTCAGGCTGGAGCTCCTACAATGAGCAGTTCTTC.

This clonotype was found many times. DNA for the CDR3: TGTGCCAGCCGAGGGCAGCGGGACAGGGGCGCCGAGCAGTACTTC. Translation gives CASRGQRDRGAEQYF. The chain links TRBV2 to TRBJ2-7; 10 nucleotides line up with TRBD1. CDR3 length: 15 residues. Trimming took 8 bases from V and 6 from J; bases not matched to a gene: 13. Germline-derived CDR1 and CDR2 are SNHLY and FYNNEI. The full variable domain, its missing parts supplied by reference TRBV2 and TRBJ2-7, is EPEVTQTPSHQVTQMGQEVILRCVPISNHLYFYWYRQILGQKVEFLVSFYNNEISEKSEIFDDQFSVERPDGSNFTLKIRSTKLEDSAMYFCASRGQRDRGAEQYFGPGTRLTVT.

This chain links TRBV27 with TRBJ1-1; 10 bases line up with TRBD1. The CDR3 runs 16 residues. Germline loops: CDR1 MNHEY, CDR2 SMNVEV (reference sequence). Unmatched junction bases numbered 5, after V lost 4 bases and J lost 0 bases. Written as DNA, the CDR3 is TGTGCCAGCAGTTCCTGGGACAGGGGAATGAACACTGAAGCTTTCTTT. Encoded protein: CASSSWDRGMNTEAFF.

The chain has TRBV19 and TRBJ1-5; D remains unclear. CDR1 and CDR2 from the germline V gene are LNHDA and SQIVND (reference sequence). Trimming cost V 7 bases and J 6 bases, with 16 bases left between them. The CDR3 has 14 amino acids. The CDR3 here is CASTPWGGGQPQHF. CDR3 DNA sequence: TGTGCCAGTACCCCCTGGGGAGGCGGTCAGCCCCAGCATTTT.